This TCR beta chain was recorded in a study of blood T cell repertoires in COVID-19. CDR3 length: 12 amino acids. Per germline, CDR1 MNHEY and CDR2 SVGAGI. V lost 2 bases, J lost 8 bases, and 9 bases lay in between. Clones were read by immunoSEQ multiplex PCR, and TCRdb kept only the in-frame ones, dropping some. The sample has under 200,000 clones, roughly 83% seen once. The sample was peripheral blood. The rearrangement links TRBV6-5 to TRBJ1-2; D perhaps matches TRBD1 (5 bases). This clonotype was obtained from a human donor in a cohort sampled during active COVID-19. In DNA, the CDR3 is TGTGCCAGCAGTTACGGGGCGCACGGCTACACCTTC. Amino acid sequence: CASSYGAHGYTF.